The 11 T cell receptor beta chains below come from one sample, sequenced in a study of post-analysis software for immune sequencing data. Overall study results and limits: About 5 TRBV segments occurring more often in patients than controls included TRBV5-6, TRBV5-1 and TRBV20-1.

These receptors' targets are unknown. Researchers reported that TCR beta cDNA libraries carried unique molecular identifiers. TCRdb redid the calling of the PCR reads with MiXCR, one entry per CDR3 protein. The table lists some 450,000 distinct CDR3 sequences, roughly 45% of them singletons. Source material: blood. The receptors originated from a girl aged 10-17 years with multiple sclerosis.

The V gene is TRBV7-6, the J gene TRBJ2-1; D not certain. The germline CDR1 and CDR2 sequences are SGHVS and FNYEAQ. V lost 1 base and J lost 5, with 9 bases in between. CDR3 size: 14 residues. CDR3 region: CASSLGYGDNEQFF. CDR3 bases: TGTGCCAGCAGCTTAGGGTATGGAGACAATGAGCAGTTCTTC.

A few counts support this clonotype. The chain combines TRBV12-3 or TRBV12-4 with TRBJ2-7; tentative D call: TRBD2 (7 bases). This CDR3 has 14 amino acids. The germline V and J ends were trimmed by 6 bases and 5 bases, with 17 bases remaining between them. This chain's CDR3 is CASSLEGGADEQYF. The CDR3 nucleotides are TGTGCCAGCAGCCTAGAGGGGGGGGCGGACGAGCAGTACTTC.

This clonotype was recorded a few times. The V gene is TRBV20-1, the J gene TRBJ2-1, with D tentatively TRBD2 (5 bases). The CDR3 consists of 13 residues. With 3 bases removed from V and 3 bases from J, the gap between germline ends came to 9 bases. CDR1 and CDR2 (germline): DFQATT, SNEGSKA (reference sequence). This chain's CDR3 is CSASASSYNEQFF. CDR3 coding DNA: TGCAGTGCTAGCGCTAGCAGCTACAATGAGCAGTTCTTC.

The chain is built from TRBV20-1 and TRBJ2-2, with D maybe TRBD1 (5 bases). Germline V lookup: CDR1 DFQATT, CDR2 SNEGSKA (reference sequence). CDR3 length equals 16 residues. Trimming left V 1 base short and J 0 bases short, with 12 bases between. In DNA form, the CDR3 reads TGCAGTGCTAGAGGACTGGGGCTACCGAACACCGGGGAGCTGTTTTTT. Residues: CSARGLGLPNTGELFF.

The CDR3 sequence: CSDEREGWNNEQFF. CDR3 bases: TGCAGTGACGAGCGGGAGGGGTGGAACAATGAGCAGTTCTTC. The V call is TRBV20-1, the J call TRBJ2-1; the match to TRBD2 covers 10 bases. V dropped 7 bases and J dropped 5; count of bases not matched to a gene: 8. This CDR3 comprises 14 residues. CDR1 and CDR2 (germline): DFQATT, SNEGSKA (reference sequence).

Worth noting for this clonotype: One end of the junction fails to match germline, which may point to a read error. The chain couples TRBV7-7 to TRBJ2-2; TRBD1 might be the D (6 bases). In germline, CDR1 is SSHAT, CDR2 FNYEAQ (reference sequence). The CDR3 consists of 15 residues. CDR3: CASSFNRVDTGELFF. The CDR3 nucleotides read TGTGCTAGCAGCTTCAACAGGGTGGATACCGGGGAGCTGTTTTTT.

The chain links TRBV7-9 to TRBJ2-7, with D hard to call. Germline lookup yields CDR1 SEHNR and CDR2 FQNEAQ (reference sequence). The CDR3 runs to 14 residues. Trimming removed 5 bases at V and 2 bases at J, with 13 bases between. Here the CDR3 DNA reads TGTGCCAGCAGCGCAGGTACTGAGGCCTACGAGCAGTACTTC. Translated, it gives CASSAGTEAYEQYF. Full variable domain (remainder filled in from reference TRBV7-9 and TRBJ2-7): DTGVSQNPRHKITKRGQNVTFRCDPISEHNRLYWYRQTLGQGPEFLTYFQNEAQLEKSRLLSDRFSAERPKGSFSTLEIQRTEQGDSAMYLCASSAGTEAYEQYFGPGTRLTVT.

The rearrangement uses TRBV5-1 and TRBJ1-5, with 8 bases aligning to TRBD1. Germline trimming cut 7 bases from V and 1 base from J; bases unmatched to any gene: 7. The CDR3 contains 15 residues. Germline V gene lookup returns CDR1 SGHRS and CDR2 YFSETQ. The CDR3 protein is CASRRGQGSNQPQHF. CDR3 in DNA: TGCGCCAGCCGCCGTGGACAGGGAAGCAATCAGCCCCAGCATTTT.

The chain carries TRBV12-3 or TRBV12-4 and TRBJ2-7; D may be TRBD1 or TRBD2 (5 bases each). There are 14 residues in the CDR3. V was cut by 5 bases and J by 4 bases, with 15 bases left in between. CDR3 protein: CASSRQRLVYEQYF. The CDR3 coding sequence is TGTGCCAGCAGTCGACAGCGGCTCGTGTACGAGCAGTACTTC.

This rearrangement joins TRBV10-3 to TRBJ2-7, with 8 bases fitting TRBD1. The CDR3 length is 13 residues. CDR1 is ENHRY, CDR2 SYGVKD, per germline. Losses at the gene ends were 7 bases for V and 6 bases for J; bases not matched to a gene: 8. CDR3 coding DNA: TGTGCCATCAACTGGGACAGGAGCTGCGAGCAGTACTTC. Its translation: CAINWDRSCEQYF.

This clonotype turned up a few times. As DNA, the CDR3 is TGCGCCAGCAGCTTGGACGGGACAGGGGGCATGGATACGCAGTATTTT. This codes for CASSLDGTGGMDTQYF. The V and J genes are TRBV5-1 and TRBJ2-3; 12 bases fit TRBD1. The CDR3 is 16 residues long. The V gene end was trimmed by 0 bases and the J gene end by 6 bases; junction bases not matched to a gene: 5. Per germline, CDR1 SGHRS and CDR2 YFSETQ. Complete variable domain (other parts from reference TRBV5-1 and TRBJ2-3): KAGVTQTPRYLIKTRGQQVTLSCSPISGHRSVSWYQQTPGQGLQFLFEYFSETQRNKGNFPGRFSGRQFSNSRSEMNVSTLELGDSALYLCASSLDGTGGMDTQYFGPGTRLTVL.